Sequencing of this T cell receptor (beta chain) was carried out in a study of T cells in Graves' hyperthyroidism and ophthalmopathy. The study defined stable Graves' hyperthyroidism as no ophthalmopathy progression within 18 months. The authors obtained PBMCs from roughly 10 ml of fresh peripheral blood. Study-level findings and limits: Blood shared most expanded thyroid clonotypes above 0.001.

Comment on this clonotype: What it binds is not known.

The source material, RNA transcripts, was used to amplify TCR beta CDR3 regions. First-round RT-PCR targeting the TCR CDR3 was performed with the HTBI primer set. TCRdb reanalysed the multiplex PCR reads using MiXCR and keeps one entry per CDR3 protein. The data show hundreds of thousands of distinct CDR3 sequences, roughly 40% seen once. This CDR3 region has 17 residues. CDR1 and CDR2 (germline): MGHDK, SYGVNS. V gave up 6 bases and J gave up 0 bases, with 20 bases separating them. This rearrangement joins TRBV25-1 to TRBJ1-1; D not certain. The receptor was derived from a young man with Graves' hyperthyroidism. Sequencing was done on a sample of blood. The CDR3 region is CASSPRPREWMNTEAFF. The CDR3 DNA is TGTGCCAGCAGCCCCCGTCCCCGGGAATGGATGAACACTGAAGCTTTCTTT.